This is a list of T cell receptor beta chains from one sample in a study of cytomegalovirus exposure and HLA in healthy donors. The repertoire was sequenced with immunoSEQ multiplex PCR; TCRdb's copy has only in-frame clones and lacks some. The sample contains more than 110,000 clones, about 95% of which appear only once. The sample taken for sequencing was PBMCs. All receptors derive from a young man in good health and CMV-seropositive. CDR3s include the opening cysteine and the closing phenylalanine or tryptophan. Each record gives: V gene, clone size, J gene, D gene, CDR3 protein, CDR3 DNA. A D gene is named only where the DNA matches it firmly. Clone size is given for some rows only: seen once, a few or many times, or a class if the clone is expanded.

>TRBV29-1|NA|TRBJ2-5|TRBD2
CSVGPPGAGVGETQYF
TGCAGCGTTGGTCCCCCTGGGGCGGGAGTTGGGGAGACCCAGTACTTC
>TRBV2|NA|TRBJ2-7|NA
CASRGSSYEQYF
TGTGCCAGCCGAGGGTCTTCCTACGAGCAGTACTTC
>TRBV5-4|NA|TRBJ2-1|TRBD1
CASSSGDRLHNEQFF
TGTGCCAGCAGCTCCGGGGACAGGCTCCACAATGAGCAGTTCTTC
>TRBV5-1|once|TRBJ2-7|NA
CASSLGTQAFYEQYF
TGCGCCAGCAGCTTGGGGACACAAGCCTTCTACGAGCAGTACTTC
>TRBV15|NA|TRBJ2-1|NA
CATSRDRAPYNEQFF
TGTGCCACCAGCAGAGATCGCGCCCCCTACAATGAGCAGTTCTTC
>TRBV25-1|NA|TRBJ1-4|NA
CASSDVLINEKLFF
TGTGCCAGCAGTGATGTTCTTATTAATGAAAAACTGTTTTTT
>TRBV6-5|NA|TRBJ1-2|TRBD1
CASSHYRGLNYGYTF
TGTGCCAGCAGTCACTACAGGGGCCTCAACTATGGCTACACCTTC
>TRBV27|NA|TRBJ2-2|NA
CASRSAGTANTGELFF
TGTGCCAGCAGATCCGCCGGGACTGCTAACACCGGGGAGCTGTTTTTT
>TRBV11-3|NA|TRBJ2-1|TRBD1
CASSLVLTGGSYRTYNEQFF
TGTGCCAGCAGCTTAGTCTTGACAGGGGGCAGTTACAGGACCTACAATGAGCAGTTCTTC
>TRBV7-3|NA|TRBJ2-1|NA
CASSPQVNNEQFF
TGTGCCAGCAGCCCACAGGTTAACAATGAGCAGTTCTTC
>TRBV7-6|once|TRBJ2-7|NA
CASSPDGGYEQYF
TGTGCCAGCAGCCCTGATGGAGGCTACGAGCAGTACTTC
>TRBV4-2|NA|TRBJ2-1|TRBD2
CASSQDRLAGGLVAHEQFF
TGTGCCAGCAGCCAAGATAGACTAGCGGGAGGGCTCGTTGCCCATGAGCAGTTCTTC
>TRBV27|NA|TRBJ2-3|TRBD2
CASSKPGTSGSYTQYF
TGTGCCAGCAGTAAGCCCGGGACTAGCGGGAGTTATACGCAGTATTTT
>TRBV6-1|NA|TRBJ1-1|NA
CASSAQGLETEAFF
TGTGCCAGCAGTGCTCAGGGGCTGGAGACTGAAGCTTTCTTT
>TRBV11-2|NA|TRBJ2-5|NA
CASTLDYQETQYF
TGTGCCAGCACGCTTGACTATCAAGAGACCCAGTACTTC
>TRBV6-5|NA|TRBJ1-2|TRBD1
CASSWDRAALYGYTF
TGTGCCAGCAGTTGGGACAGGGCCGCTCTCTATGGCTACACCTTC
>TRBV5-8|NA|TRBJ2-7|NA
CASSLMTDRYF
TGTGCCAGCAGCTTGATGACAGATCGGTACTTC
>TRBV7-9|NA|TRBJ1-1|NA
CASSLGETEAFF
TGTGCCAGCAGCTTAGGGGAGACTGAAGCTTTCTTT
>TRBV15|NA|TRBJ2-7|NA
CATSRAFAGDYEQYF
TGTGCCACCAGCAGGGCTTTTGCGGGTGATTACGAGCAGTACTTC
>TRBV9|NA|TRBJ1-6|NA
CASSVETVPGRALHF
TGTGCCAGCAGCGTAGAGACAGTCCCGGGGAGGGCCCTCCACTTT
>TRBV28|NA|TRBJ2-7|NA
CASFPEDSRYEQYF
TGTGCCAGCTTCCCGGAGGACAGCCGCTACGAGCAGTACTTC
>TRBV2|NA|TRBJ1-2|NA
CASSEDHRYYGYTF
TGTGCCAGCAGTGAAGATCACAGATACTATGGCTACACCTTC
>TRBV7-6|NA|TRBJ2-2|TRBD1
CASSPQWTGDIMVYTGELFF
TGTGCCAGCAGCCCCCAATGGACAGGCGACATTATGGTGTACACCGGGGAGCTGTTTTTT
>TRBV5-1|NA|TRBJ2-1|NA
CASSVGAAYNEQFF
TGCGCCAGCAGCGTAGGGGCGGCGTACAATGAGCAGTTCTTC
>TRBV28|NA|TRBJ2-3|NA
CASSPVDPRWRSDTQYF
TGTGCCAGCAGTCCCGTAGACCCTCGGTGGCGGTCGGATACGCAGTATTTT